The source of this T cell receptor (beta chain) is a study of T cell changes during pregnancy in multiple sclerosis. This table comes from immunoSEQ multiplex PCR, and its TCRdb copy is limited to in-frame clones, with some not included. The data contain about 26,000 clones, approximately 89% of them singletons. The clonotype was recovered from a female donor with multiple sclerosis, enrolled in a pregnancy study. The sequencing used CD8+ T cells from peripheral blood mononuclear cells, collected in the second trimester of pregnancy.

CDR3 bases: TGTGCCAGCAGCAAACGGCCGGGGAGGGGTACTGAAGCTTTCTTT. Protein product: CASSKRPGRGTEAFF. The rearrangement joins TRBV21-1 to TRBJ1-1. TRBV21-1 is an annotated pseudogene. The CDR3 is 15 residues long.